This T cell receptor beta chain was documented in a study of T cell responses to AZD1222 COVID-19 vaccine. Study details: Pooled samples include second doses given at about 4 or 12 weeks.

Germline-derived CDR1 and CDR2 are SGHVS and FNYEAQ. The CDR3 runs 14 residues. The V end lost 5 bases, the J end lost 4 bases, and 11 bases lay between the germline ends. A remark on this clone: What it binds is not known.

Libraries were prepared by immunoSEQ multiplex PCR; TCRdb keeps only in-frame clonotypes and omits some of them. The table shows roughly 100,000 clones, with roughly 90% occurring only once. Whole-study findings and limits: With two AZD1222 doses given, Spike-specific TCR breadth and depth both rose.

The chain is built from TRBV7-6 and TRBJ2-2; a possible D gene is TRBD1 (5 bases). Sequencing used peripheral blood, obtained on day 0 of AZD1222 vaccination. This sequence originates from an adult in good health. The CDR3 DNA follows: TGTGCCAGCAGCAACTACAGGAGCACCGGGGAGCTGTTTTTT. It encodes CASSNYRSTGELFF.